Sequencing of this T cell receptor beta chain was carried out in a study of T cell responses to AZD1222 COVID-19 vaccine. Study results and caveats: The donor group comprised mostly white British people and more females; the analysis possibly underestimated clonal diversity. Spike-specific TCRs gained breadth and depth after people received two AZD1222 doses.

As for this clone: Antigen unknown.

The germline gives CDR1 SGHTS, CDR2 YDEGEE. The CDR3 loop spans 15 amino acids. V dropped 7 bases and J dropped 5 bases, with 19 bases sitting between them. Profiling relied on immunoSEQ multiplex PCR, and the TCRdb table lists in-frame clones only, not all of them. The top ten hold roughly 15% of the sample, which has fewer than 130,000 clones, 85% to 90% seen once. Sequencing was performed on peripheral blood, taken 28 days after the second AZD1222 dose. This chain joins TRBV5-8 and TRBJ1-5; tentative D call: TRBD1 (6 bases). This clonotype was obtained from an adult who received the AZD1222 COVID-19 vaccine. CDR3 loop: CASSTRGRDDQPQHF. DNA of the CDR3: TGTGCCAGCTCCACCAGGGGTAGGGATGATCAGCCCCAGCATTTT.